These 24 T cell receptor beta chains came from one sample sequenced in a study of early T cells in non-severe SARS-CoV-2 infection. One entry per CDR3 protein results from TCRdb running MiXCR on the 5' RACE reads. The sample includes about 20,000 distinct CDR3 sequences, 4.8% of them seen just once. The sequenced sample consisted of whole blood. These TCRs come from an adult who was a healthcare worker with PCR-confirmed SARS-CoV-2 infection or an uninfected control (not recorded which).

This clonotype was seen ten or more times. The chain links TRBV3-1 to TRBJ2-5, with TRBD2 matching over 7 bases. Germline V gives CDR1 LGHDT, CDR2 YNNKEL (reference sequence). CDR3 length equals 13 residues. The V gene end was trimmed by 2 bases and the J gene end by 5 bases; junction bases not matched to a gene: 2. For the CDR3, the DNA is TGTGCCAGCAGCCAAATGGGAGGGGAGACCCAGTACTTC. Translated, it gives CASSQMGGETQYF.

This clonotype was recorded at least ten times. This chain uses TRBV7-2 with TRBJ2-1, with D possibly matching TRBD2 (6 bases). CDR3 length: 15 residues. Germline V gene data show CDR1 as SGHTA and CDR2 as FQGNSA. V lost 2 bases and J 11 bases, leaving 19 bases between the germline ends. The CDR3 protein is CASSLTGEQTFQQFF. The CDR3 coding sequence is TGTGCCAGCAGCTTAACGGGGGAGCAAACCTTTCAGCAGTTCTTC.

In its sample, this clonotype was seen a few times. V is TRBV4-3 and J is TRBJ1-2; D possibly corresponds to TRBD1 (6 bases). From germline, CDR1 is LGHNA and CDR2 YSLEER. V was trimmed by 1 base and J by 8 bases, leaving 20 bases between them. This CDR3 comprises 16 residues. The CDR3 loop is CASSQVKGTPTGGYTF. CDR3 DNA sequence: TGCGCCAGCAGCCAAGTTAAAGGGACACCAACGGGGGGCTACACCTTC.

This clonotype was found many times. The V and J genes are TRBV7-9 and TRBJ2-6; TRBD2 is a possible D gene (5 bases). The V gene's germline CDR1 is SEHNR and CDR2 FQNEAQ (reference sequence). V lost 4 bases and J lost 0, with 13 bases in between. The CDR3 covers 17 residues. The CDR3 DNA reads TGTGCCAGCAGCTCCCCTTGGACTGGCTCTGGGGCCAACGTCCTGACTTTC. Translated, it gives CASSSPWTGSGANVLTF.

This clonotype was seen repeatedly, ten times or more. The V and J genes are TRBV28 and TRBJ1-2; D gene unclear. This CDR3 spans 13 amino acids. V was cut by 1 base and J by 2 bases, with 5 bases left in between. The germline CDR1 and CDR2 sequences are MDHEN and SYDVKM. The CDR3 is CASSLSGNYGYTF. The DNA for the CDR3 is TGTGCCAGCAGTTTATCCGGGAACTATGGCTACACCTTC.

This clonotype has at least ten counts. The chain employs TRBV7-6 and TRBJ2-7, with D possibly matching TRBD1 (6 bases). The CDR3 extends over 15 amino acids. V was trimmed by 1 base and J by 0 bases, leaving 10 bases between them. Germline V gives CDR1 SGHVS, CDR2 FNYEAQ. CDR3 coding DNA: TGTGCCAGCAGCTTAGAACAGGGATTCTCCTACGAGCAGTACTTC. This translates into CASSLEQGFSYEQYF.

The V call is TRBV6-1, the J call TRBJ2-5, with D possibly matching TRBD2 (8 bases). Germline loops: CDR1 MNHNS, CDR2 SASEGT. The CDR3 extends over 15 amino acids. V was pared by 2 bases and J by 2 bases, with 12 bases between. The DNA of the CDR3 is TGTGCCAGCAGTGAAATAGCGGGACAGCAAGAGACCCAGTACTTC. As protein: CASSEIAGQQETQYF.

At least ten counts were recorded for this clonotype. The CDR3 spells CASSFLAGSSYNEQFF. CDR3 in DNA: TGTGCCAGCAGCTTCCTAGCGGGGAGCTCCTACAATGAGCAGTTCTTC. J is TRBJ2-1 and V is TRBV7-8; 9 bases align to TRBD2. Losses at the gene ends were 3 bases for V and 0 bases for J; bases not matched to a gene: 3. CDR3 length equals 16 residues. The V gene's germline CDR1 is SGHVS and CDR2 FQNEAQ.

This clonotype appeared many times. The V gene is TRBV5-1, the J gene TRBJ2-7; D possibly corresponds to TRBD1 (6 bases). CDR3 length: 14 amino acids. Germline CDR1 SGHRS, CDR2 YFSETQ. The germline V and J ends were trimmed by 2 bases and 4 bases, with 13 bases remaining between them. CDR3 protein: CASSFGDQGYEQYF. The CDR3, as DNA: TGCGCCAGCAGCTTCGGGGACCAGGGGTACGAGCAGTACTTC. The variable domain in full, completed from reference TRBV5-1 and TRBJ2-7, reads KAGVTQTPRYLIKTRGQQVTLSCSPISGHRSVSWYQQTPGQGLQFLFEYFSETQRNKGNFPGRFSGRQFSNSRSEMNVSTLELGDSALYLCASSFGDQGYEQYFGPGTRLTVT.

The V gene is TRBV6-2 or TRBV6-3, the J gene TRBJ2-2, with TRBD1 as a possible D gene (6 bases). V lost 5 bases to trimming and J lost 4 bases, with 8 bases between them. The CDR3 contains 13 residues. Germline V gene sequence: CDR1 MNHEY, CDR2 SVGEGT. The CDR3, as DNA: TGTGCCAGCAGTAACAGGGCCACCGGGGAGCTGTTTTTT. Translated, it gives CASSNRATGELFF.

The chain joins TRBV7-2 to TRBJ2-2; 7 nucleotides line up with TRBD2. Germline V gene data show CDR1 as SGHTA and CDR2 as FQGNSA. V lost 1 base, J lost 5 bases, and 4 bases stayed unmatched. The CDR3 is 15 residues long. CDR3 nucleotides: TGTGCCAGCAGCTTAGTAACGGGAGGTACCGGGGAGCTGTTTTTT. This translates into CASSLVTGGTGELFF.

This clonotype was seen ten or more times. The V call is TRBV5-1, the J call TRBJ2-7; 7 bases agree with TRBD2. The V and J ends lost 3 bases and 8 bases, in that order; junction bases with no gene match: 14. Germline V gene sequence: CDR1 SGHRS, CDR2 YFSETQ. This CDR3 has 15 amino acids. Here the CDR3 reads CASSSPEEGTTKQYF. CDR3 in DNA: TGCGCCAGCAGCTCCCCTGAGGAAGGGACTACGAAGCAGTACTTC.

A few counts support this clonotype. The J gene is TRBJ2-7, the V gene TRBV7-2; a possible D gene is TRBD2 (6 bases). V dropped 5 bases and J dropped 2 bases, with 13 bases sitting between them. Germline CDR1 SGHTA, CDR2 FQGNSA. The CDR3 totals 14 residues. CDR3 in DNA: TGTGCCAGCAGCCCGCGGGACGGCCCCTACGAGCAGTACTTC. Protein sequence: CASSPRDGPYEQYF.

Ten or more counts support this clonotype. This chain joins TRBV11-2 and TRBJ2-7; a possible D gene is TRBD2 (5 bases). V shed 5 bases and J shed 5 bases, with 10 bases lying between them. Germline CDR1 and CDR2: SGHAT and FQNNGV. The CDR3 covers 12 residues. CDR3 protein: CASSAAGDEQYF. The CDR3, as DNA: TGTGCCAGCAGCGCCGCCGGGGACGAGCAGTACTTC.

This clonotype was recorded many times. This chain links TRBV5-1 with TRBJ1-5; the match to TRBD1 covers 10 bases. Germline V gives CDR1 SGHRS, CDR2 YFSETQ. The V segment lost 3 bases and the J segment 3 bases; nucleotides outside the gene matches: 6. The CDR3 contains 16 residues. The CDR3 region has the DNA TGCGCCAGCAGCTCCGGACAGGGGGATATCAATCAGCCCCAGCATTTT. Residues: CASSSGQGDINQPQHF.

CDR3: CASSVTLAGRAQSGANVLTF. CDR3 sequence (DNA): TGTGCCAGCAGCGTAACGTTAGCGGGAAGAGCGCAGTCTGGGGCCAACGTCCTGACTTTC. V is TRBV7-2 and J is TRBJ2-6, with 8 bases aligning to TRBD2. Germline lookup yields CDR1 SGHTA and CDR2 FQGNSA. V was pared by 5 bases and J by 1 base, with 16 bases of the junction left unmatched. The CDR3 runs 20 residues.

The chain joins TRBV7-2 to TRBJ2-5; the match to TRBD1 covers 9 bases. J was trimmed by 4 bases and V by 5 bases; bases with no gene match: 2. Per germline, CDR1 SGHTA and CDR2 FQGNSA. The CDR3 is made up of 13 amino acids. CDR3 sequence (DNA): TGTGCCAGCAGCCCGGGACAGGGAGAGACCCAGTACTTC. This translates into CASSPGQGETQYF. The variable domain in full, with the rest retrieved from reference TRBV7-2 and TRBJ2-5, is GAGVSQSPSNKVTEKGKDVELRCDPISGHTALYWYRQSLGQGLEFLIYFQGNSAPDKSGLPSDRFSAERTGGSVSTLTIQRTQQEDSAVYLCASSPGQGETQYFGPGTRLLVL.

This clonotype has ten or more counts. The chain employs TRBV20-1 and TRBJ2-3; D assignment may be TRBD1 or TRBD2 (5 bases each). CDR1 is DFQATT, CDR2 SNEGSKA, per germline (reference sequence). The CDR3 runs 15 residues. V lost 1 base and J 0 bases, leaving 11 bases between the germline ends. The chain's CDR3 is CSARAVWGSTDTQYF. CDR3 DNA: TGCAGTGCTAGAGCGGTATGGGGGAGCACAGATACGCAGTATTTT.

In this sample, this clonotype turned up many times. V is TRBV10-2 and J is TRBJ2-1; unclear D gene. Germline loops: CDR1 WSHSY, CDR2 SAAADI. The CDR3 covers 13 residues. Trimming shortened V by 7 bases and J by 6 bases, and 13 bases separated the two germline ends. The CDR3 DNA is TGCGCCAGCACCCGCCTTTCTGTCAATGAGCAGTTCTTC. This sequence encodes CASTRLSVNEQFF.

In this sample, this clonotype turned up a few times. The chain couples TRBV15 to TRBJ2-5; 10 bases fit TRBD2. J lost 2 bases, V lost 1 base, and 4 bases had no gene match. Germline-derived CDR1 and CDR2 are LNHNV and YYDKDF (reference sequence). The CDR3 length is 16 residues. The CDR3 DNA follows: TGTGCCACCAGCAGAGTAATAGCGGGGGGACAAGAGACCCAGTACTTC. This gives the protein CATSRVIAGGQETQYF. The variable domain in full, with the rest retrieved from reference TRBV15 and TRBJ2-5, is DAMVIQNPRYQVTQFGKPVTLSCSQTLNHNVMYWYQQKSSQAPKLLFHYYDKDFNNEADTPDNFQSRRPNTSFCFLDIRSPGLGDTAMYLCATSRVIAGGQETQYFGPGTRLLVL.

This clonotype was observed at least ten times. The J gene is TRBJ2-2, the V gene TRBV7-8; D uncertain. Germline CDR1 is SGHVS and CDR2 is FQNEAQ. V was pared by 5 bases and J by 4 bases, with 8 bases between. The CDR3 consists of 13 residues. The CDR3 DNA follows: TGTGCCAGCAGCCCCCACACCACCGGGGAGCTGTTTTTT. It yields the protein CASSPHTTGELFF.

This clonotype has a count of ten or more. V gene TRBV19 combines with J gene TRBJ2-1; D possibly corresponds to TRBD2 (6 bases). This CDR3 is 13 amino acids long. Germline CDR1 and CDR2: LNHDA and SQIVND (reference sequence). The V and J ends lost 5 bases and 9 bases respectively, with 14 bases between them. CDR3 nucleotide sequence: TGTGCCAGTAGTCTAGCGAGGGTAGGTGAGCAGTTCTTC. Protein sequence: CASSLARVGEQFF.

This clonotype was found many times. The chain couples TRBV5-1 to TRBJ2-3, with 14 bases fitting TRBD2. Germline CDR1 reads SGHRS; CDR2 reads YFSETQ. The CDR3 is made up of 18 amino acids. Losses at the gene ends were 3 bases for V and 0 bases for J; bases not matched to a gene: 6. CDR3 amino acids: CASSSGTSGGPSTDTQYF. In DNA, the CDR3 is TGCGCCAGCAGCTCTGGGACTAGCGGGGGCCCTAGCACAGATACGCAGTATTTT.

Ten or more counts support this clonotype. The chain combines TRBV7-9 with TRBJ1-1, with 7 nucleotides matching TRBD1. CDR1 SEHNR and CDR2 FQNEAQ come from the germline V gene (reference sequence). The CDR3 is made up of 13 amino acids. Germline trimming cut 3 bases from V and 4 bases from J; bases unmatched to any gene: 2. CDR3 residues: CASSFPGGTEAFF. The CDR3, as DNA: TGTGCCAGCAGCTTCCCAGGGGGCACTGAAGCTTTCTTT.